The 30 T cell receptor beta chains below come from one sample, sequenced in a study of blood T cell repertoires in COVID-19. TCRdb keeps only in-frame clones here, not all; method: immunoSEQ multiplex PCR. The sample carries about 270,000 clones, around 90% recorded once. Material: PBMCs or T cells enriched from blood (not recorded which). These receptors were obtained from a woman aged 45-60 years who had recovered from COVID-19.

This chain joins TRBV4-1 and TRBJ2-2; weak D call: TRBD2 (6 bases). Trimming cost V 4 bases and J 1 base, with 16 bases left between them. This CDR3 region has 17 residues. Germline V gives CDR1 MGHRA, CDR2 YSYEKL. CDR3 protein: CASSPSRGTKNTGELFF. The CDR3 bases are TGCGCCAGCAGCCCATCCCGGGGGACGAAGAACACCGGGGAGCTGTTTTTT.

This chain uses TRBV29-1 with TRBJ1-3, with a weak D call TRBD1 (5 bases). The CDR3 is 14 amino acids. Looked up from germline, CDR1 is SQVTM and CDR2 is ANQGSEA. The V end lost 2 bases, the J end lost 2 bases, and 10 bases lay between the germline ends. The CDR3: CSVEQGVPGNTIYF. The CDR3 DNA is TGCAGCGTTGAACAGGGTGTGCCTGGAAACACCATATATTTT.

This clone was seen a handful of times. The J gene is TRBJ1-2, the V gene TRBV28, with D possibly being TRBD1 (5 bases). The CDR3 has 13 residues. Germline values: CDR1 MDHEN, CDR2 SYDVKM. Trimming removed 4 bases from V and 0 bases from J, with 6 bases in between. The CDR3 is CASSSGANYGYTF. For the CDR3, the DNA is TGTGCCAGCAGTTCGGGGGCTAACTATGGCTACACCTTC.

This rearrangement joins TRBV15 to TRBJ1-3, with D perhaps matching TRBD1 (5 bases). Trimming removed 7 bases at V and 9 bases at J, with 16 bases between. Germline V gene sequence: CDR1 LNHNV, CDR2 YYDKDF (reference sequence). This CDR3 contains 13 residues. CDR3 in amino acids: CATKAGTWPTIYF. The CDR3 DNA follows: TGTGCCACCAAAGCAGGGACTTGGCCCACCATATATTTT.

The DNA for the CDR3 is TGTGCCAGTACTCTGAGCTCCTACAATGAGCAGTTCTTC. Protein: CASTLSSYNEQFF. The chain uses TRBV7-2 and TRBJ2-1, with D uncertain. Deletions cut 9 bases from V and 0 bases from J, with 9 bases between. Germline V gives CDR1 SGHTA, CDR2 FQGNSA. The length of the CDR3 is 13 residues.

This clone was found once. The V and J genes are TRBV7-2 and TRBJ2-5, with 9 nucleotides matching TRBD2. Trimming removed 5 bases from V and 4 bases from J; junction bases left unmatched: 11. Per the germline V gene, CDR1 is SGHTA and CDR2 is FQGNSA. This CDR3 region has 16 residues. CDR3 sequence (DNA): TGTGCCAGCAGCCCTGCTAGCGGGAAAGGAACAGAGACCCAGTACTTC. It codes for CASSPASGKGTETQYF.

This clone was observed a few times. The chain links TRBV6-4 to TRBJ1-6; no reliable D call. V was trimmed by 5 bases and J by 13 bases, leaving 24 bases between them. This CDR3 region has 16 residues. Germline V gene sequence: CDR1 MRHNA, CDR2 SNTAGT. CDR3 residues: CASSIPRVAAAKPLHF. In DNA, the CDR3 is TGTGCCAGCAGTATCCCCCGGGTGGCAGCGGCTAAGCCCCTCCACTTT.

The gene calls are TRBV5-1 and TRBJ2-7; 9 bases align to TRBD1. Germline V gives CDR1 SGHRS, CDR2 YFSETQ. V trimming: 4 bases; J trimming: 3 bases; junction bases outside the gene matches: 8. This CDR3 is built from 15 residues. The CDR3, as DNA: TGCGCCAGCAGCAACCCAGACAGGGGGATCTACGAGCAGTACTTC. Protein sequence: CASSNPDRGIYEQYF.

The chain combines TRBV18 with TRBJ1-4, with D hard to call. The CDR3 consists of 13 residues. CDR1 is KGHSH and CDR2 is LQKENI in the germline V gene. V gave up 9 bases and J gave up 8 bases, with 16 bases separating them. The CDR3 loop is CASSTWAGEKLFF. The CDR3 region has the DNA TGTGCCAGTTCCACATGGGCAGGAGAAAAACTGTTTTTT.

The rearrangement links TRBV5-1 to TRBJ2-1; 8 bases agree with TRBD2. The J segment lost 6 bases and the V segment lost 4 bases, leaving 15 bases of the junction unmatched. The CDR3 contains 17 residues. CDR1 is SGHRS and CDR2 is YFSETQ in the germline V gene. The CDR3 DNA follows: TGCGCCAGCAGCGACCATACCGGGACTAGTAAAGGCAATGAGCAGTTCTTC. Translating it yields CASSDHTGTSKGNEQFF.

DNA of the CDR3: TGTGCCAGCAGCTTAAACAGTAACAATGAGCAGTTCTTC. It translates to CASSLNSNNEQFF. The rearrangement links TRBV7-3 to TRBJ2-1; D uncertain. Trimming removed 1 base from V and 5 bases from J, with 6 bases in between. Germline V gives CDR1 SGHTA, CDR2 FQGTGA. CDR3 size: 13 residues.

The DNA of the CDR3 is TGCGCCAGCAGCTTGAAAGGGGGCGATCAGCCCCAGCATTTT. Protein: CASSLKGGDQPQHF. The V gene is TRBV5-1, the J gene TRBJ1-5; 7 nucleotides agree with TRBD1. The CDR3 loop spans 14 amino acids. V lost 1 base, J lost 5 bases, and 3 bases stayed unmatched. The germline V gene encodes CDR1 SGHRS and CDR2 YFSETQ.

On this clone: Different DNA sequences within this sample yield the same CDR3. The CDR3 nucleotides read TGTGCCAGCAGTTTAGCGGGAGGGGAGACCCAGTACTTC. Protein sequence: CASSLAGGETQYF. The chain joins TRBV12-3 or TRBV12-4 to TRBJ2-5, with 7 bases lining up with TRBD2. The CDR3 covers 13 residues. V trimming: 0 bases; J trimming: 5 bases; junction bases outside the gene matches: 0.

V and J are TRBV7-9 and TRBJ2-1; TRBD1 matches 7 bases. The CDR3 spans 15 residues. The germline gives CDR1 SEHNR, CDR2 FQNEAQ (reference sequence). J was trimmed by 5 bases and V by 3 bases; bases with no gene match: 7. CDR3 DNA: TGTGCCAGCAGCTTTCCGGGACAGCCCAACAATGAGCAGTTCTTC. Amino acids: CASSFPGQPNNEQFF.

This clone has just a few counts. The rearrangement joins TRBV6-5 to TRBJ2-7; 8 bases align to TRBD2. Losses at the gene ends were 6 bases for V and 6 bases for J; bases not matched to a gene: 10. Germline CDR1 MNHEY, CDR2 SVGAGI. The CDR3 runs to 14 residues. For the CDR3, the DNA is TGTGCCAGCAGGGGAGCGGGAGAGGGTGGCGAGCAGTACTTC. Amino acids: CASRGAGEGGEQYF.

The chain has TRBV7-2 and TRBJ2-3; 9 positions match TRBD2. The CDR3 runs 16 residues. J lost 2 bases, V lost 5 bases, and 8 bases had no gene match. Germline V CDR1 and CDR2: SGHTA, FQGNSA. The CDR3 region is CASSPGTSRNTDTQYF. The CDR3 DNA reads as TGTGCCAGCAGCCCGGGGACTAGCCGGAACACAGATACGCAGTATTTT.

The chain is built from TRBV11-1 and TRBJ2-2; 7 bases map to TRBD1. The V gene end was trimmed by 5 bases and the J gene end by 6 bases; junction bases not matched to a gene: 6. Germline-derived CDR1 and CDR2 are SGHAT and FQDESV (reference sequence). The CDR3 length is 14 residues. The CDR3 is CASSPQGVAGELFF. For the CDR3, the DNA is TGTGCCAGCAGCCCCCAGGGGGTCGCCGGGGAGCTGTTTTTT.

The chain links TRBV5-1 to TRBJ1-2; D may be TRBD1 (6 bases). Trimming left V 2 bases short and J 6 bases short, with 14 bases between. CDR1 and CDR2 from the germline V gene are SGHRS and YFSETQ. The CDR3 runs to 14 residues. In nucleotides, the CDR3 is TGCGCCAGCAGCTTAAGTGTACAGGGTAATGGCTACACCTTC. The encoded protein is CASSLSVQGNGYTF.

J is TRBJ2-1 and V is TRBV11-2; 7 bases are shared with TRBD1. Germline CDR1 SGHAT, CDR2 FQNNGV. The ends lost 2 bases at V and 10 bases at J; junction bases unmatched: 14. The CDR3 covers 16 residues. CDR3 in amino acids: CASSLRATGLGEEQFF. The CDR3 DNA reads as TGTGCCAGCAGCTTACGAGCGACAGGGTTAGGGGAGGAGCAGTTCTTC.

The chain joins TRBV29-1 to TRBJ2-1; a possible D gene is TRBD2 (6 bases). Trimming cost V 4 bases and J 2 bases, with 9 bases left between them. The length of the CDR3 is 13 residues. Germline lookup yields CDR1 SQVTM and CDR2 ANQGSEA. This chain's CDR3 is CSVGRDAYNEQFF. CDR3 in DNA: TGCAGCGTTGGGCGGGACGCCTACAATGAGCAGTTCTTC.

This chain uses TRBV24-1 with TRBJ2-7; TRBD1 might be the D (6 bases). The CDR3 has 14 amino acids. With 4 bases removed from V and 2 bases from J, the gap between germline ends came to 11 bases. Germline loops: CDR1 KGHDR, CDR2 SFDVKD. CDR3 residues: CATSDRGPTYEQYF. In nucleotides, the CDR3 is TGTGCCACCAGTGACAGGGGCCCTACCTACGAGCAGTACTTC.

The CDR3, as DNA: TGTGCCAGTACCCGTGAAGGAGCCTCTGGAAACACCATATATTTT. This translates into CASTREGASGNTIYF. The chain has TRBV9 and TRBJ1-3; D unresolved. V was cut by 8 bases and J by 0 bases, with 15 bases left in between. There are 15 residues in the CDR3. Germline CDR1 is SGDLS and CDR2 is YYNGEE.

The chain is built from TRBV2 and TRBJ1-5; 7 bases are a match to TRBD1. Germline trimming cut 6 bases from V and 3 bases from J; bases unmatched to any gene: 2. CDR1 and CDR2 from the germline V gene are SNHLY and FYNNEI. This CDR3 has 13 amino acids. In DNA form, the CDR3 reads TGTGCCAGCAGAGGGACAGTCAATCAGCCCCAGCATTTT. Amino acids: CASRGTVNQPQHF.

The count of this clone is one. The CDR3 bases are TGTGCCAGCAGCTCGACTAGCGGGAGTCACACTTGGAATGAGCAGTTCTTC. Amino acid sequence: CASSSTSGSHTWNEQFF. This sequence joins TRBV7-2 and TRBJ2-1; TRBD2 aligns across 12 bases. Germline V gives CDR1 SGHTA, CDR2 FQGNSA. V was pared by 4 bases and J by 7 bases, with 11 bases of the junction left unmatched. CDR3 size: 17 residues.

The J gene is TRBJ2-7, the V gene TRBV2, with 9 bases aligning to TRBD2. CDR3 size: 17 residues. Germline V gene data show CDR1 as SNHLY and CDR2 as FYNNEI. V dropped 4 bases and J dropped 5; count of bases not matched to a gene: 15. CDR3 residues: CASSALIAGEPGNEQYF. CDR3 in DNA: TGTGCCAGCAGTGCATTAATAGCGGGAGAACCGGGGAACGAGCAGTACTTC.

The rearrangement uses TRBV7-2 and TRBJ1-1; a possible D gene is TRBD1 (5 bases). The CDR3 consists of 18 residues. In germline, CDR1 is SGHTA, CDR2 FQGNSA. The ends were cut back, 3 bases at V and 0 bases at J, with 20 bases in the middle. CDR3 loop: CASSLGLVGALMNTEAFF. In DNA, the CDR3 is TGTGCCAGCAGCTTGGGACTGGTTGGCGCATTAATGAACACTGAAGCTTTCTTT.

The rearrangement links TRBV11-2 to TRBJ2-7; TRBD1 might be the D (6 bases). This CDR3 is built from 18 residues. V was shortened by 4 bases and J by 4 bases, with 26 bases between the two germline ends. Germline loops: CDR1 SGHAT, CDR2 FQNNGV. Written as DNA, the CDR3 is TGTGCCAGCAGCTCCCTTACCGGGACAAAAAAAGAGGTATACGAGCAGTACTTC. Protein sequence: CASSSLTGTKKEVYEQYF.

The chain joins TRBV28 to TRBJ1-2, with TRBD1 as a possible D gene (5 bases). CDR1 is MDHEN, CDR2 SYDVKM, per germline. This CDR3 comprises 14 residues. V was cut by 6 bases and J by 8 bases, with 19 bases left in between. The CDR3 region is CASSLPPQGGGYTF. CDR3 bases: TGTGCCAGCAGCTTACCCCCCCAGGGCGGCGGCTACACCTTC.

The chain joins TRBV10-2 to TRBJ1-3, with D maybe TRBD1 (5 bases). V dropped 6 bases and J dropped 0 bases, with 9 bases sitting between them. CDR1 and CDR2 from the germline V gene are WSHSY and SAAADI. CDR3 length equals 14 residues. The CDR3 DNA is TGCGCCAGCAGGACAGCCACCTCTGGAAACACCATATATTTT. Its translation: CASRTATSGNTIYF.

The CDR3 protein is CASSLQRDGDYEQYF. The CDR3 DNA sequence: TGCGCCAGCAGCCTCCAGCGGGACGGAGACTACGAGCAGTACTTC. The rearrangement joins TRBV4-3 to TRBJ2-7; TRBD2 matches at 7 bases. The J segment lost 3 bases and the V segment lost 4 bases, leaving 9 bases of the junction unmatched. The CDR3 has 15 residues. Germline assignment: CDR1 LGHNA and CDR2 YSLEER.